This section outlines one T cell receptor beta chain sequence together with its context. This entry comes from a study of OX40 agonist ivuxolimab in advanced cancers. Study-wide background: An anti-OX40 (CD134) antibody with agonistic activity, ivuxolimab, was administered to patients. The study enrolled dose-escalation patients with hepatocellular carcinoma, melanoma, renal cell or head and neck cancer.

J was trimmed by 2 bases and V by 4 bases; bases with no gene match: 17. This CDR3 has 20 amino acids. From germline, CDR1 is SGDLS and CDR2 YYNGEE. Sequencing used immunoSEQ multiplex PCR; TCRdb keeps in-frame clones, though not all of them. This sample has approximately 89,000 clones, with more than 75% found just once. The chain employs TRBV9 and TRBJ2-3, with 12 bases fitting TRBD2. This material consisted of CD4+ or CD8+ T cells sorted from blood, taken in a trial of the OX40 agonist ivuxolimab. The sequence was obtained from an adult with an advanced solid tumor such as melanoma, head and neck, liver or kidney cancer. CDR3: CASSTTVGTSGSASTDTQYF. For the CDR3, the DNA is TGTGCCAGCAGCACTACCGTGGGGACTAGCGGGTCCGCCTCCACAGATACGCAGTATTTT.